The TCR beta chain under discussion was sequenced for a study of identical twins. Study observations and caveats: Part of the zero-insertion signal could reflect confounding by invariant MAIT and iNKT cells.

CDR3 length: 16 amino acids. J was trimmed by 7 bases and V by 6 bases; bases with no gene match: 14. On this clonotype itself: Its antigen is not identified.

TCRdb recomputed calls from the 5' RACE reads with MiXCR, one row per CDR3 protein. Counted here are about 200,000 distinct CDR3 sequences, 7.5% occurring once; the ten biggest clones make up around 1.8%. The same data also went into a second study, on yellow fever vaccine responses in identical twins.

Sequencing input: memory (CD45RO+) T cells sorted from blood. J is TRBJ2-1 and V is TRBV12-3 or TRBV12-4; 8 bases are a match to TRBD1. This receptor was obtained from a woman aged 18-29 years in good health. CDR3: CASRPIGTGNWNEQFF. The CDR3, as DNA: TGTGCCAGCAGGCCTATCGGGACAGGTAATTGGAATGAGCAGTTCTTC.